Below, 28 T cell receptor beta chains from the same sample are listed, as sequenced in a study of T cell responses to AZD1222 COVID-19 vaccine. Measured with immunoSEQ multiplex PCR; TCRdb has only the in-frame clones, and not every one. The sample shows 80,000 to 85,000 clones, 91% of them seen only once. This specimen consisted of peripheral blood, obtained 28 days after the second AZD1222 dose. The source is an adult who received the AZD1222 COVID-19 vaccine.

The rearrangement links TRBV7-8 to TRBJ2-2; 9 bases align to TRBD2. The CDR3 length is 14 residues. V shed 6 bases and J 6 bases; nucleotides not matched to a gene: 5. In germline, CDR1 is SGHVS, CDR2 FQNEAQ. The CDR3 spells CASRESGRPGELFF. The CDR3 region has the DNA TGTGCCAGCAGGGAAAGCGGGAGGCCCGGGGAGCTGTTTTTT. The full variable domain, its missing parts supplied by reference TRBV7-8 and TRBJ2-2, is GAGVSQSPRYKVAKRGQDVALRCDPISGHVSLFWYQQALGQGPEFLTYFQNEAQLDKSGLPSDRFFAERPEGSVSTLKIQRTQQEDSAVYLCASRESGRPGELFFGEGSRLTVL.

The V and J genes are TRBV11-3 and TRBJ2-1, with TRBD2 matching over 10 bases. Germline-derived CDR1 and CDR2 are SGHNT and YENEEA. Unmatched junction bases numbered 5, after V lost 2 bases and J lost 7 bases. The CDR3 spans 15 residues. CDR3 residues: CASSLWTSGLNEQFF. In DNA form, the CDR3 reads TGTGCCAGCAGCTTATGGACTAGCGGACTTAATGAGCAGTTCTTC.

This chain connects TRBV7-9 to TRBJ2-2; the D gene is possibly TRBD2 (6 bases). V was cut by 4 bases and J by 0 bases, with 9 bases left in between. The CDR3 extends over 15 amino acids. Per germline, CDR1 SEHNR and CDR2 FQNEAQ (reference sequence). The CDR3: CASSSGLTNTGELFF. Written as DNA, the CDR3 is TGTGCCAGCAGCTCCGGACTAACGAACACCGGGGAGCTGTTTTTT. Drawing the rest from reference TRBV7-9 and TRBJ2-2, the complete variable domain is DTGVSQNPRHKITKRGQNVTFRCDPISEHNRLYWYRQTLGQGPEFLTYFQNEAQLEKSRLLSDRFSAERPKGSFSTLEIQRTEQGDSAMYLCASSSGLTNTGELFFGEGSRLTVL.

CDR3 bases: TGTGCCAGCAGCTTACACGGACAGTACGAGCAGTACTTC. This gives the protein CASSLHGQYEQYF. The gene calls are TRBV7-9 and TRBJ2-7, with D possibly TRBD1 on 6 matching bases. Germline CDR1 reads SEHNR; CDR2 reads FQNEAQ (reference sequence). CDR3 length: 13 residues. V shed 2 bases and J shed 4 bases, with 9 bases lying between them.

The chain recombines TRBV18 with TRBJ2-7; the D is unclear. The CDR3 loop spans 13 amino acids. V was cut by 4 bases and J by 3 bases, with 10 bases left in between. Germline V lookup: CDR1 KGHSH, CDR2 LQKENI. The CDR3 loop is CASSLKESYEQYF. Written as DNA, the CDR3 is TGTGCCAGCTCACTGAAGGAGAGCTACGAGCAGTACTTC.

This clone has only a few counts. The rearrangement joins TRBV3-1 (or the pseudogene TRBV3-2) to TRBJ2-5; 8 bases agree with TRBD2. This CDR3 has 15 residues. The V and J ends lost 5 bases and 1 base, in that order; junction bases with no gene match: 6. Germline values: CDR1 LGHDT, CDR2 YNNKEL (reference sequence). The CDR3 sequence: CASSSGTRGQETQYF. The CDR3, as DNA: TGTGCCAGCAGCTCCGGGACTAGAGGCCAAGAGACCCAGTACTTC.

V is TRBV7-9 and J is TRBJ1-5; 8 positions agree with TRBD1. This CDR3 spans 17 amino acids. Germline V gene sequence: CDR1 SEHNR, CDR2 FQNEAQ (reference sequence). Losses at the gene ends were 5 bases for V and 0 bases for J; bases not matched to a gene: 9. CDR3 residues: CASSRTGIMDSNQPQHF. CDR3 coding DNA: TGTGCCAGCAGCCGGACAGGGATAATGGATAGCAATCAGCCCCAGCATTTT.

With respect to this clone: The junction and the germline gene differ at one end; a read error may be behind it. The V gene is TRBV19, the J gene TRBJ2-7; 8 bases line up with TRBD2. CDR3 length: 15 residues. CDR1 is LNHDA and CDR2 is SQIVND in the germline V gene (reference sequence). CDR3 residues: CASSLEAGARPEQYF. In DNA form, the CDR3 reads TGTGCCAGTAGTCTAGAAGCGGGAGCCCGTCCCGAGCAGTACTTC.

The rearrangement uses TRBV19 and TRBJ2-1, with TRBD2 matching 11 bases. Trimming removed 5 bases from V and 7 bases from J; junction bases left unmatched: 13. The CDR3 runs to 17 residues. Looked up from germline, CDR1 is LNHDA and CDR2 is SQIVND (reference sequence). For the CDR3, the DNA is TGTGCCAGTAGTGCGGGTAGCGGGAGGGCACGTCCGAATGAGCAGTTCTTC. This encodes CASSAGSGRARPNEQFF.

Note on this clone: Other DNA sequences in this sample translate to the same CDR3. The rearrangement uses TRBV7-2 and TRBJ2-3; D ambiguous. This CDR3 has 14 residues. V lost 1 base, J lost 4 bases, and 9 bases lay in between. Germline V gene data show CDR1 as SGHTA and CDR2 as FQGNSA. CDR3 region: CASSLVGGPDTQYF. CDR3 in DNA: TGTGCCAGCAGCTTAGTGGGCGGCCCAGATACGCAGTATTTT. The entire variable domain, with the rest obtained from reference TRBV7-2 and TRBJ2-3, is as follows: GAGVSQSPSNKVTEKGKDVELRCDPISGHTALYWYRQSLGQGLEFLIYFQGNSAPDKSGLPSDRFSAERTGGSVSTLTIQRTQQEDSAVYLCASSLVGGPDTQYFGPGTRLTVL.

This clone was seen once. The chain has TRBV5-5 and TRBJ1-5, with D possibly TRBD1 on 6 matching bases. CDR1 is SGHKS and CDR2 is YYEKEE in the germline V gene (reference sequence). The CDR3 contains 14 residues. Trimming cost V 2 bases and J 3 bases, with 9 bases left between them. The CDR3 DNA follows: TGTGCCAGCAGCTTCGGACAGTACAATCAGCCCCAGCATTTT. It translates to CASSFGQYNQPQHF.

CDR3 region: CASSLQVGGPYEQYF. The DNA for the CDR3 is TGCGCCAGCAGCTTGCAAGTAGGGGGCCCCTACGAGCAGTACTTC. The chain uses TRBV5-1 and TRBJ2-7; 7 bases match TRBD1. Germline CDR1 and CDR2: SGHRS and YFSETQ. V lost 1 base, J lost 2 bases, and 6 bases stayed unmatched. CDR3 length: 15 amino acids. The variable domain in full, completed from reference TRBV5-1 and TRBJ2-7, reads KAGVTQTPRYLIKTRGQQVTLSCSPISGHRSVSWYQQTPGQGLQFLFEYFSETQRNKGNFPGRFSGRQFSNSRSEMNVSTLELGDSALYLCASSLQVGGPYEQYFGPGTRLTVT.

The chain combines TRBV28 with TRBJ1-1; D ambiguous. Germline values: CDR1 MDHEN, CDR2 SYDVKM. V lost 6 bases to trimming and J lost 7 bases, with 9 bases between them. This CDR3 is built from 11 residues. The CDR3 DNA is TGTGCCAGCAGCATGGACTTTGAAGCTTTCTTT. As protein: CASSMDFEAFF. Looking up the rest from reference TRBV28 and TRBJ1-1 gives the full variable domain: DVKVTQSSRYLVKRTGEKVFLECVQDMDHENMFWYRQDPGLGLRLIYFSYDVKMKEKGDIPEGYSVSREKKERFSLILESASTNQTSMYLCASSMDFEAFFGQGTRLTVV.

The CDR3 spells CATSTGDQPQHF. The CDR3 DNA is TGTGCCACCTCAACAGGGGACCAGCCCCAGCATTTT. V and J are TRBV24-1 and TRBJ1-5; 7 bases are shared with TRBD1. The germline V gene has CDR1 KGHDR and CDR2 SFDVKD. This CDR3 comprises 12 residues. The V segment lost 9 bases and the J segment 7 bases; nucleotides outside the gene matches: 5.

J is TRBJ2-1 and V is TRBV27; no firm D call. CDR1 and CDR2 (germline): MNHEY, SMNVEV (reference sequence). V lost 10 bases and J lost 0, with 16 bases in between. The CDR3 has 15 amino acids. This CDR3 is CATGPEPSSYNEQFF. CDR3 DNA sequence: TGTGCCACCGGCCCGGAGCCGAGCTCCTACAATGAGCAGTTCTTC.

The rearrangement links TRBV30 to TRBJ2-7; TRBD1 matches 10 bases. This CDR3 spans 15 amino acids. Per the germline V gene, CDR1 is GTSNPN and CDR2 is SVGIG (reference sequence). With V trimmed by 2 bases and J by 3 bases, 7 bases remained unmatched. CDR3 sequence reads: CAWSYNGQGGYEQYF. As DNA, the CDR3 is TGTGCCTGGAGTTATAATGGACAGGGGGGCTACGAGCAGTACTTC. The variable domain in full, completed from reference TRBV30 and TRBJ2-7, reads SQTIHQWPATLVQPVGSPLSLECTVEGTSNPNLYWYRQAAGRGLQLLFYSVGIGQISSEVPQNLSASRPQDRQFILSSKKLLLSDSGFYLCAWSYNGQGGYEQYFGPGTRLTVT.

The rearrangement joins TRBV7-9 to TRBJ1-2; D may be TRBD1 (5 bases). There are 12 residues in the CDR3. Germline CDR1 is SEHNR and CDR2 is FQNEAQ (reference sequence). V was clipped by 5 bases and J by 8 bases, with 12 bases between them. For the CDR3, the DNA is TGTGCCAGCAGCCTCGGAGGGGAGGGCTACACCTTC. Translated: CASSLGGEGYTF.

The chain links TRBV24-1 to TRBJ2-2; 9 bases agree with TRBD1. The CDR3 sequence is 14 residues long. Germline V gene sequence: CDR1 KGHDR, CDR2 SFDVKD. The junction had 5 bases not matched to a gene; V was cut back by 8 bases and J by 5 bases. CDR3 in amino acids: CATNRGQGTGELFF. CDR3 in DNA: TGTGCCACCAACCGGGGACAGGGAACCGGGGAGCTGTTTTTT.

This chain uses TRBV29-1 with TRBJ2-2; no clear D gene. Trimming removed 8 bases at V and 1 base at J, with 8 bases between. This CDR3 comprises 12 residues. Germline loops: CDR1 SQVTM, CDR2 ANQGSEA. The CDR3 coding sequence is TGCAGCACACGACAGAACACCGGGGAGCTGTTTTTT. This sequence encodes CSTRQNTGELFF.

V is TRBV2 and J is TRBJ1-5; tentative D call: TRBD1 (6 bases). The V end lost 6 bases, the J end lost 4 bases, and 16 bases lay between the germline ends. The CDR3 spans 15 residues. CDR1 is SNHLY, CDR2 FYNNEI, per germline. For the CDR3, the DNA is TGTGCCAGCAGGGACCAGAGGGGGGGGAATCAGCCCCAGCATTTT. As protein: CASRDQRGGNQPQHF.

V gene TRBV24-1 combines with J gene TRBJ1-2; 9 nucleotides agree with TRBD1. Germline V CDR1 and CDR2: KGHDR, SFDVKD. This CDR3 comprises 15 residues. The V gene end was trimmed by 1 base and the J gene end by 4 bases; junction bases not matched to a gene: 3. The CDR3 bases are TGTGCCACCAGTGATTTCCCGACAGGGGGCTATGGCTACACCTTC. Translation: CATSDFPTGGYGYTF.

The rearrangement joins TRBV18 to TRBJ1-2, with a tentative D call TRBD1 (5 bases). CDR1 KGHSH and CDR2 LQKENI come from the germline V gene. Trimming took off 2 bases at V and 2 bases at J, with 9 bases between the two ends. The CDR3 totals 14 residues. The CDR3 nucleotides are TGTGCCAGCTCACCAACGGGGCAGAACTATGGCTACACCTTC. Residues: CASSPTGQNYGYTF.

V is TRBV19 and J is TRBJ2-2; TRBD2 agrees at 7 bases. CDR3 length: 15 residues. V gave up 6 bases and J gave up 1 base; unmatched junction bases: 5. The V gene's germline CDR1 is LNHDA and CDR2 SQIVND (reference sequence). The CDR3 spells CASRLSSGNTGELFF. Here the CDR3 DNA reads TGTGCCAGTAGACTCTCTAGCGGGAACACCGGGGAGCTGTTTTTT.

The chain is built from TRBV19 and TRBJ2-7; 7 nucleotides line up with TRBD1. The germline V gene has CDR1 LNHDA and CDR2 SQIVND (reference sequence). V lost 7 bases, J lost 3 bases, and 9 bases stayed unmatched. The CDR3 has 14 amino acids. The CDR3 DNA follows: TGTGCCAGTAAATCCGGGGACAGAAACTACGAGCAGTACTTC. Its protein product is CASKSGDRNYEQYF.

The genes are TRBV11-3 and TRBJ2-2; TRBD2 agrees at 7 bases. Per the germline V gene, CDR1 is SGHNT and CDR2 is YENEEA. J was trimmed by 4 bases and V by 0 bases; bases with no gene match: 5. This CDR3 spans 16 amino acids. The CDR3 here is CASSLEAGVGTGELFF. The CDR3 nucleotides are TGTGCCAGCAGCTTAGAGGCGGGAGTTGGCACCGGGGAGCTGTTTTTT.

The genes are TRBV2 and TRBJ1-1; perhaps TRBD1 as D (5 bases). Trimming removed 6 bases from V and 1 base from J, with 9 bases in between. CDR1 SNHLY and CDR2 FYNNEI come from the germline V gene. This CDR3 is built from 13 residues. The CDR3 sequence: CASRGPKNTEAFF. For the CDR3, the DNA is TGTGCCAGCAGGGGACCCAAGAACACTGAAGCTTTCTTT. Looking up the rest from reference TRBV2 and TRBJ1-1 gives the full variable domain: EPEVTQTPSHQVTQMGQEVILRCVPISNHLYFYWYRQILGQKVEFLVSFYNNEISEKSEIFDDQFSVERPDGSNFTLKIRSTKLEDSAMYFCASRGPKNTEAFFGQGTRLTVV.

This clone is a singleton in its sample. The V gene is TRBV5-1, the J gene TRBJ1-1, with TRBD1 matching 10 bases. Germline CDR1 reads SGHRS; CDR2 reads YFSETQ. The CDR3 covers 15 residues. V shed 4 bases and J 5 bases; nucleotides not matched to a gene: 8. The CDR3, as DNA: TGCGCCAGCAGCCCACTGACAGGGGGCGAAACTGAAGCTTTCTTT. This gives the protein CASSPLTGGETEAFF.

The chain couples TRBV11-3 to TRBJ2-2; D is perhaps TRBD2 (5 bases). Trimming stripped 5 bases from V and 6 bases from J, with 10 bases between. Germline CDR1 SGHNT, CDR2 YENEEA. This CDR3 is 13 amino acids long. The CDR3 reads CASSQTRSGELFF. CDR3 nucleotide sequence: TGTGCCAGCAGCCAAACTAGATCCGGGGAGCTGTTTTTT.